The 10 T cell receptor beta chains below all came from one sample that was sequenced in a study of shared clonotypes between healthy human individuals (dated by TCRdb to 2020 to 2021). The method was the immunoSEQ multiplex PCR assay. This is the immuneACCESS table as TCRdb keeps it, with only in-frame sequences that have V and J called. A part of the clones is gone; compared with another copy, unresolved V genes explain less than half, and the rest is unexplained. The sample table lists some 1.4 million clones, around 97% of them with a count of one. The top ten clones comprise roughly 1.2% of the sample. The sequenced sample consisted of naive CD4+ T cells sorted from blood. The sample's cell subset or site label, in plain terms: CD45RA+ positively selected. The receptors here all came from a man aged 30-40 years in good health.

The genes are TRBV7-9 and TRBJ2-2; D is perhaps TRBD1 (5 bases). This CDR3 has 15 residues. Germline CDR1 SEHNR, CDR2 FQNEAQ (reference sequence). The V end was cut by 1 base, the J end by 6 bases, with 12 bases between. The CDR3, as DNA: TGTGCCAGCAGCTTAGACCTCAGGGTGGCCGGGGAGCTGTTTTTT. Its translation: CASSLDLRVAGELFF.

The chain employs TRBV7-3 and TRBJ2-7; D remains ambiguous. The V gene lost 5 bases and the J gene lost 7 bases, with 15 bases spanning the gap. The CDR3 has 13 amino acids. Germline V gene lookup returns CDR1 SGHTA and CDR2 FQGTGA. The CDR3 nucleotides are TGTGCCAGCAGCCCACGCAGGACGGGTGAGCAGTACTTC. Translation: CASSPRRTGEQYF.

This rearrangement joins TRBV30 to TRBJ1-2; the D is unclear. This CDR3 has 12 amino acids. The V end was cut by 0 bases, the J end by 4 bases, with 6 bases between. The germline CDR1 and CDR2 sequences are GTSNPN and SVGIG (reference sequence). CDR3 loop: CAWSVGGYGYTF. The CDR3, as DNA: TGTGCCTGGAGTGTAGGAGGCTATGGCTACACCTTC. The full variable domain, its missing parts supplied by reference TRBV30 and TRBJ1-2, is SQTIHQWPATLVQPVGSPLSLECTVEGTSNPNLYWYRQAAGRGLQLLFYSVGIGQISSEVPQNLSASRPQDRQFILSSKKLLLSDSGFYLCAWSVGGYGYTFGSGTRLTVV.

V gene TRBV11-2 combines with J gene TRBJ1-2; TRBD1 is a possible D gene (5 bases). The CDR3 runs 15 residues. From germline, CDR1 is SGHAT and CDR2 FQNNGV. With 1 base removed from V and 2 bases from J, the gap between germline ends came to 11 bases. The CDR3 nucleotides are TGTGCCAGCAGCTTAGCCGACAGAATCAACTATGGCTACACCTTC. Its translation is CASSLADRINYGYTF. The whole variable domain, filled in from reference TRBV11-2 and TRBJ1-2, reads EAGVAQSPRYKIIEKRQSVAFWCNPISGHATLYWYQQILGQGPKLLIQFQNNGVVDDSQLPKDRFSAERLKGVDSTLKIQPAKLEDSAVYLCASSLADRINYGYTFGSGTRLTVV.

The genes are TRBV5-1 and TRBJ1-4, with a possible D match to TRBD1 (5 bases). Germline CDR1 reads SGHRS; CDR2 reads YFSETQ. The CDR3 contains 15 residues. V was shortened by 6 bases and J by 1 base, with 13 bases between the two germline ends. CDR3 amino acids: CASTDRGRTNEKLFF. Written as DNA, the CDR3 is TGCGCCAGCACCGACCGGGGGAGAACTAATGAAAAACTGTTTTTT.

The chain links TRBV28 to TRBJ1-1, with 10 positions matching TRBD1. CDR3 length: 16 amino acids. Per the germline V gene, CDR1 is MDHEN and CDR2 is SYDVKM. Trimming at V came to 0 bases and at J to 5 bases, leaving 6 bases not matched to a gene. Here the CDR3 reads CASSLWGTGERTEAFF. The CDR3 DNA sequence: TGTGCCAGCAGTTTATGGGGGACAGGGGAGCGTACTGAAGCTTTCTTT. The entire variable domain, with the rest obtained from reference TRBV28 and TRBJ1-1, is as follows: DVKVTQSSRYLVKRTGEKVFLECVQDMDHENMFWYRQDPGLGLRLIYFSYDVKMKEKGDIPEGYSVSREKKERFSLILESASTNQTSMYLCASSLWGTGERTEAFFGQGTRLTVV.

This sequence joins TRBV7-2 and TRBJ2-1, with 12 positions matching TRBD1. Germline V gives CDR1 SGHTA, CDR2 FQGNSA. This CDR3 contains 16 residues. The V and J ends lost 0 bases and 7 bases, in that order; junction bases with no gene match: 4. DNA for the CDR3: TGTGCCAGCAGCTTAGCAAGGGACAGGGGGCGAAATGAGCAGTTCTTC. This gives the protein CASSLARDRGRNEQFF. Combining the CDR3 with reference TRBV7-2 and TRBJ2-1 gives the whole variable domain GAGVSQSPSNKVTEKGKDVELRCDPISGHTALYWYRQSLGQGLEFLIYFQGNSAPDKSGLPSDRFSAERTGGSVSTLTIQRTQQEDSAVYLCASSLARDRGRNEQFFGPGTRLTVL.

The chain has TRBV4-1 and TRBJ1-4, with D possibly matching TRBD1 (6 bases). Per the germline V gene, CDR1 is MGHRA and CDR2 is YSYEKL. V was shortened by 0 bases and J by 13 bases, with 9 bases between the two germline ends. The CDR3 covers 12 residues. CDR3 region: CASSQEGASLFF. CDR3 in DNA: TGCGCCAGCAGCCAAGAGGGGGCGTCACTGTTTTTT.

The gene calls are TRBV7-9 and TRBJ2-7, with a tentative D call TRBD1 (5 bases). Germline CDR1 reads SEHNR; CDR2 reads FQNEAQ (reference sequence). This CDR3 contains 12 residues. V was cut by 6 bases and J by 4 bases, with 10 bases left in between. The CDR3 reads CASSIQGYEQYF. CDR3 sequence (DNA): TGTGCCAGCAGTATCCAGGGTTACGAGCAGTACTTC.

As to this clone: The same CDR3 is also encoded by other DNA sequences in this sample. The rearrangement joins TRBV28 to TRBJ2-7; D gene uncertain. The germline V and J ends were trimmed by 2 bases and 0 bases, with 8 bases remaining between them. Germline V gene sequence: CDR1 MDHEN, CDR2 SYDVKM. CDR3 length: 14 residues. CDR3 DNA: TGTGCCAGCAGTTTAGTGGGCGACTCCTACGAGCAGTACTTC. It specifies CASSLVGDSYEQYF.